This T cell receptor beta chain is from a study of blood T cells in healthy people across ages (dated by TCRdb to between 2015 and 2017). About the full investigation: Template switching captured roughly one uniquely barcoded TCR beta cDNA molecule per two T cells in model experiments. The donors were divided into four age groups: young (average about 15 years), middle-aged (about 41), aged (62) and long-lived (82). Using the same blood draw, the study looked at two additional independent replicas of 1 million unique cDNA reads for two donors, one aged 18 to 30 and the other aged 80 or older. The study measured age-related changes in TCR beta repertoire diversity using deep sequencing normalized with unique cDNA molecular identifiers. To avoid experimental bias, donors of different ages were distributed randomly across sequencing lanes.

The research as a whole found: The CMV infection status of donors was not known, potentially confounding age-related changes in expanded clonotypes. Estimates of total diversity based on one million sequenced T cells were considered lower bounds and underestimates. Conclusive comparison of naive and antigen-experienced compartments was prevented by the profiling of bulk unsorted PBMCs. The percentage of naive T cells measured by flow cytometry correlated strongly with observed TCR beta diversity. Observed TCR beta diversity per million T cells fell roughly linearly with age, and a significant reduction was already apparent by age around 44. Compared with the aged group, more naive CD4+ T cells, fewer expanded clones and increased TCR diversity were shown by the long-lived group, suggesting age selection.

Receptor libraries were prepared by 5' RACE. Sequenced using an Illumina HiSeq 2500. A second PCR of roughly 6 to 12 cycles was run with a J-beta primer mix and a sample-barcoded 5' primer. A template-switch 5' adaptor carrying 12 random nucleotides introduced a unique molecular identifier onto each TCR beta cDNA molecule. Each sample yielded at least 3 million CDR3-containing paired-end reads. All of the RNA was converted into first-strand cDNA using the Mint cDNA synthesis kit, with a TRBC-specific oligonucleotide serving as the primer. Following uracil-DNA glycosylase treatment, all cDNA underwent a first 18-cycle PCR with the universal primers M1SS and BC2_uni_R. The original pipeline was this. Normalization of each sample was performed by random selection of 1 million high-quality reads, each carrying a distinct molecular identifier. Instead of being binned into consensus sequences, reads with shared molecular identifiers were discarded. MiTCR, with a Q25 quality threshold and the strictest error-elimination algorithm, was used for CDR3 identification, clonotype clustering and error correction. A nonparametric unseen species model with Euler transformation was used to estimate lower-bound total TCR beta diversity. TCRdb handled the public reads itself, with Q25 trimming in fastp and clone calling in MiXCR, and kept productive beta chains. Each CDR3 protein appears once, grouped with its most common genes and DNA. These V and J calls rely on TCRdb rather than the paper's analysis. This sample lists 660,000 or so distinct CDR3 sequences; 45% to 65% were detected once. The ten largest account for 30% to 45% of the sample.

With regard to this clonotype: Its antigen has not been determined. The record has no base qualities; no much larger clone is one base away.

V lost 2 bases and J lost 5 bases, and the count of bases not matched to a germline gene is 5. The germline V gene yields MNHNS for CDR1 and SASEGT for CDR2. The CDR3 sequence holds 14 residues, the cysteine and phenylalanine included. Of the read, only the CDR3 DNA is kept; its 42 bases are in frame from base 1. The roughly 42 donors, aged 6 to 90 years, were systemically healthy Caucasian individuals from Russia. Each donor gave around 9.9 milliliters of peripheral blood, collected into EDTA-treated Vacutainer tubes. Ficoll-Paque density-gradient centrifugation was used to isolate PBMCs, with at least 6 million obtained per sample. Total RNA, at least 5.5 micrograms per sample, was extracted from PBMCs with Trizol reagent. Naive CD45RAhigh/CD27high T cell percentages were measured by flow cytometry on a PBMC aliquot from every donor.

The specimen was blood. Recombination joined TRBV6-1 with TRBJ2-5, and TRBD2 matches 7 of the central bases. This TCR derives from a man in his fifties or sixties in good health. The nucleotide sequence is TGTGCCAGCAGTGAAAGGTGGGGGGGGGAGACCCAGTACTTC. Its coded protein is CASSERWGGETQYF.